The source of this TCR beta chain is a study of T cell responses to AZD1222 COVID-19 vaccine. V was pared by 8 bases and J by 5 bases, with 7 bases between. The CDR3 runs to 10 residues. Germline values: CDR1 SQVTM, CDR2 ANQGSEA. Clones were sequenced by immunoSEQ multiplex PCR, and TCRdb holds only the in-frame ones, with some missing. The sample includes 120,000 or so clones, 94% of them seen just once. General study results and limits: Donors were largely white British and mainly female; clonal diversity was possibly underestimated. The span of vaccine-associated CD4 TCRs extended across spike, with dominance at 160-218 and 743-854. Only a handful of AZD1222 recipients, roughly 6 in all, had baseline seropositivity.

For this clone: What it binds is unknown.

This chain connects TRBV29-1 to TRBJ2-1; D is unresolved. Source: peripheral blood, taken 28 days after the second AZD1222 dose. This clonotype was obtained from an adult who received the AZD1222 COVID-19 vaccine. The CDR3: CSTRHNEQFF. For the CDR3, the DNA is TGCAGCACGCGGCACAATGAGCAGTTCTTC.